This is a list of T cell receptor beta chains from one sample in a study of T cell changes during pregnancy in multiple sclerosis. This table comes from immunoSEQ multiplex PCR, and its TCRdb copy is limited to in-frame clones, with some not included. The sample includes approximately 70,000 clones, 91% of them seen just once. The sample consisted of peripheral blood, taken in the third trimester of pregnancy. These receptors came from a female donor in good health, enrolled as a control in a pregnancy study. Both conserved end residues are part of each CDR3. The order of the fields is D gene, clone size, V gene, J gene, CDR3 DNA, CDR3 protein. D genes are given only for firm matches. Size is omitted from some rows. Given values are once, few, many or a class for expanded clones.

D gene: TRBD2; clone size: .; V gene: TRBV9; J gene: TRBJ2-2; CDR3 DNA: TGTGCCAGCAGCGTAAGGGGGACTAGCGGTTACACCGGGGAGCTGTTTTTT; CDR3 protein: CASSVRGTSGYTGELFF
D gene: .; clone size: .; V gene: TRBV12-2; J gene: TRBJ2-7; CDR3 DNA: TGTGCAAGTCGCTTAGCGGGAGGGGGACAGGGGATCTTCGAGCAGTACTTC; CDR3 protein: CASRLAGGGQGIFEQYF
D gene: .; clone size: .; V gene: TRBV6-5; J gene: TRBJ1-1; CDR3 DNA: TGTGCCAGCAGTTACTCGAGGAGCACTGAAGCTTTCTTT; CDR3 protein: CASSYSRSTEAFF
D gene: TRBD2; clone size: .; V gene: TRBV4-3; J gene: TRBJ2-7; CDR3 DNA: TGCGCCAGCAGCCAAGACCCTAGCGGGAGATACGAGCAGTACTTC; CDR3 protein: CASSQDPSGRYEQYF
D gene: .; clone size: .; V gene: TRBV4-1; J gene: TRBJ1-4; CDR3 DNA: TGCGCCAGCAGTCTTACCGGACGGTCGGGGGGAAAACTGTTTTTT; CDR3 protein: CASSLTGRSGGKLFF
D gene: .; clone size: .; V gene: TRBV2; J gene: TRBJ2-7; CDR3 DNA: TGTGCCAGCACGCGGGGCTCCCCTCCTACCTACGAGCAGTACTTC; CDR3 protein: CASTRGSPPTYEQYF
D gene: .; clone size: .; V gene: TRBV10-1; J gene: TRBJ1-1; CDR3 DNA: TGCGCCAGCAGTGAAAAGGGAGAAACTGAAGCTTTCTTT; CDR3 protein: CASSEKGETEAFF
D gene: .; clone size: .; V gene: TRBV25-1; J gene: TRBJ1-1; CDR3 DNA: TGTGCCAGCATCGGGACAATTACTACTGAAGCTTTCTTT; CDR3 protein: CASIGTITTEAFF
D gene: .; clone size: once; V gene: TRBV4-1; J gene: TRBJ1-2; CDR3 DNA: TGCGCCAGCAGCCAAGAGGCGGTCAATCTCTATGGCTACACCTTC; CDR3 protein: CASSQEAVNLYGYTF
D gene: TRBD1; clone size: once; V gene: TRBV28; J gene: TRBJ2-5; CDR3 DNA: TGTGCCAGCAGTTTACAGGGGGCCGTAGAAGAGACCCAGTACTTC; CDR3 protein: CASSLQGAVEETQYF
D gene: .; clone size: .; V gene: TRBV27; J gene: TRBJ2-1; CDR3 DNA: TGTGCCAGCAGTTCCGTCAGGGTTGGGTCCTACAATGAGCAGTTCTTC; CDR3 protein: CASSSVRVGSYNEQFF
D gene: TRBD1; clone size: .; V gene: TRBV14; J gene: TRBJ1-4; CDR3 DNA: TGTGCCAGCAGCCAAGGGGTGAGGGGGCGCAGAGAAAAACTGTTTTTT; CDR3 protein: CASSQGVRGRREKLFF
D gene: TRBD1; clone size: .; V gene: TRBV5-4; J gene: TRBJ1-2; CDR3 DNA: TGTGCCAACTCGAGGGGGCGCAACTATGGCTACACCTTC; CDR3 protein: CANSRGRNYGYTF
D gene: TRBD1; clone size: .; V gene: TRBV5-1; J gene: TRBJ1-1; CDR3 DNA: TGCGCCAGCAGCCCTCCGGGGACAGGGGCGAGGGGAGCTTTCTTT; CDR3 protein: CASSPPGTGARGAFF
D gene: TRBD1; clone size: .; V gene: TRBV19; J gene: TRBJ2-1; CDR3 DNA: TGTGCCAGTAGTCCGAGCCCAGGGGGACGATACAATGAGCAGTTCTTC; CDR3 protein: CASSPSPGGRYNEQFF
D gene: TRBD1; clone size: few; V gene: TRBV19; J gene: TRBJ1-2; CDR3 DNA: TGTGCCAGTAGGACGACAGGGTATGGCTACACCTTC; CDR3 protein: CASRTTGYGYTF
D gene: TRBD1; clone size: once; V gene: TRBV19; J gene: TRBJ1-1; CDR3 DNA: TGTGCCAGTAGTATGACAGGGCTTGCCCCTGAGGCTTTCTTT; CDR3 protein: CASSMTGLAPEAFF
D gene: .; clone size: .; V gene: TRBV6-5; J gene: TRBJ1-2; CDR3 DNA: TGTGCCAGCAGCTCAGGGGACGATGGCTACACCTTC; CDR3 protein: CASSSGDDGYTF
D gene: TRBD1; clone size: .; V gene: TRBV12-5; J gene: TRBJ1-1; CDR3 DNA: TGTGCTAGTGGTTTTTGGACAGGGGGCCACACTGAAGCTTTCTTT; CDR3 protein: CASGFWTGGHTEAFF
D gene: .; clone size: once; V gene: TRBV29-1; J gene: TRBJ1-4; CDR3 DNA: TGCAGCGTTGAAGATCCCCGGGCAACTAATGAAAAACTGTTTTTT; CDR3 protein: CSVEDPRATNEKLFF
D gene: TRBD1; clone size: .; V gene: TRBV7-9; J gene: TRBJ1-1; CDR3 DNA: TGTGCCAGCAGACCAGGGGGCACTGAAGCTTTCTTT; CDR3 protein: CASRPGGTEAFF
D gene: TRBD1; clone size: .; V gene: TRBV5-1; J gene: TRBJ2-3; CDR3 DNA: TGCGCCAGCAGCTTACCGGGACAGGGGGCAGATACGCAGTATTTT; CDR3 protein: CASSLPGQGADTQYF
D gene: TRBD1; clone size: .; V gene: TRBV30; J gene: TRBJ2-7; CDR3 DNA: TGTGCCTGCACCAGGGGGCCCGAGCAGTACTTC; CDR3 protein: CACTRGPEQYF
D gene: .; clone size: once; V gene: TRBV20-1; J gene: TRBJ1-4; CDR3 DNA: TGCAGTGCTAGTCGGGGTGAAAAACTGTTTTTT; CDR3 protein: CSASRGEKLFF
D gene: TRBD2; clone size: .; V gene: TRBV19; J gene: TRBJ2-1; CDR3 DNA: TGTGCCAGTAGTTGGGGGACTAGCGGCTCCTACAATGAGCAGTTCTTC; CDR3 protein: CASSWGTSGSYNEQFF
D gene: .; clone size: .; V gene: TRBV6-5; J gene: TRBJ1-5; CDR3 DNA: TGTGCCAGCAGTCAAGGAGGCAATCAGCCCCAGCATTTT; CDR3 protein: CASSQGGNQPQHF
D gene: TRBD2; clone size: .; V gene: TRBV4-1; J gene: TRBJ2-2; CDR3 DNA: TGCGCCAGCAGCCCGCGGACTAGCGGGGTCGGGGAGCTGTTTTTT; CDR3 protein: CASSPRTSGVGELFF
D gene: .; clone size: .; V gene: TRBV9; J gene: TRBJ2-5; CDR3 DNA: TGTGCCAGCAGCGCCCCCCGTGGGCGGGCTTCCCAAGAGACCCAGTACTTC; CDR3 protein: CASSAPRGRASQETQYF
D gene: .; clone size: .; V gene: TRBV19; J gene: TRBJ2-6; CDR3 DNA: TGTGCCAGTAGACAGGGTTCGTCTGGGGCCAACGTCCTGACTTTC; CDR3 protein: CASRQGSSGANVLTF
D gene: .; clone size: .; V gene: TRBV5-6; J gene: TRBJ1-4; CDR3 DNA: TGTGCCAGCAGCCCGGGGGGCAGGGATGAAAAACTGTTTTTT; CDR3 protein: CASSPGGRDEKLFF
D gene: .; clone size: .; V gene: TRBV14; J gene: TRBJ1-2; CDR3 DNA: TGTGCCAGCAGCCAAGAGGAGGCACCTTTCTATGGCTACACCTTC; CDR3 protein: CASSQEEAPFYGYTF
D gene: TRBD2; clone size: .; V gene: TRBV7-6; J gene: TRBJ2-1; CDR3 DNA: TGTGCCAGCAGCTTAGAATGGGACTACTACAATGAGCAGTTCTTC; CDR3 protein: CASSLEWDYYNEQFF
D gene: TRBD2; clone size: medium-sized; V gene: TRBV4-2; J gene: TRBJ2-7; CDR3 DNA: TGTGCCAGCAGCCAGACCCTAGCGGGAGGCTCTCAGCAGTACTTC; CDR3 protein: CASSQTLAGGSQQYF
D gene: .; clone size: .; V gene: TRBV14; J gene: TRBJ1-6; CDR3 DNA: TGTGCCAGCAGCCAAGCCGGGACAACCGTCTCACCCCTCCACTTT; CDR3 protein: CASSQAGTTVSPLHF
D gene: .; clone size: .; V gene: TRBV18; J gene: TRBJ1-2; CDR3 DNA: TGTGCCAGCTCGGCGGCAAAATCTAACTATGGCTACACCTTC; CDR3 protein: CASSAAKSNYGYTF
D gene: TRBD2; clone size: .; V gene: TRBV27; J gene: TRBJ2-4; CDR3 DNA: TGTGCCAGCAGTTTATCGGCGGGGGGAGCCATTCAGTACTTC; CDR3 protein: CASSLSAGGAIQYF
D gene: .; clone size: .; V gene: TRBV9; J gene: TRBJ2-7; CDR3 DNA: TGTGCCAGCAGCGTAGGAGGGCATCGGTCCTACGAGCAGTACTTC; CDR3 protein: CASSVGGHRSYEQYF
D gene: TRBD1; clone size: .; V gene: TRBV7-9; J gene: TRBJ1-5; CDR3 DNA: TGTGCCAGCAGCTTATCGGGACAGATCAATCAGCCCCAGCATTTT; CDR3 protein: CASSLSGQINQPQHF
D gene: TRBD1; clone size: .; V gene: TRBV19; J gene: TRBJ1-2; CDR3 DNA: TGTGCCAGTTCCAATCCGGGACAGATCTATGGCTACACCTTC; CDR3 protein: CASSNPGQIYGYTF
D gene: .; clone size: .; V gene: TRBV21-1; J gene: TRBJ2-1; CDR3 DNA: TGTGCCAGCAGCAAAGCTGCTTGGGTGGGGAGCTCCTACAATGAGCAGTTCTTC; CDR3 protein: CASSKAAWVGSSYNEQFF
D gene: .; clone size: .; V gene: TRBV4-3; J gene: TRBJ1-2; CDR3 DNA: TGCGCCAGCAGCCAAGGGCGAGGACAGTTCTATGGCTACACCTTC; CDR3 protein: CASSQGRGQFYGYTF
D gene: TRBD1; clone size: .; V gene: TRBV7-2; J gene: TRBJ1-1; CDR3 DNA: TGTGCCAGCAGCTGGACAGGGATAAACACTGAAGCTTTCTTT; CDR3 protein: CASSWTGINTEAFF